The T cell receptor (beta chain) under discussion was sequenced for a study of blood T cell repertoires in COVID-19. This CDR3 has 14 residues. The V end was cut by 0 bases, the J end by 1 base, with 6 bases between. The germline V gene has CDR1 MNHEY and CDR2 SVGEGT. Measured with immunoSEQ multiplex PCR; TCRdb has only the in-frame clones, and not every one. Of over 55,000 clones in the sample, about 90% are singletons; the top ten hold approximately 4.7%. This clonotype was obtained from a human donor in a cohort sampled during active COVID-19. The chain combines TRBV6-2 or TRBV6-3 with TRBJ1-1, with unresolved D. The sequencing input was peripheral blood. Written as DNA, the CDR3 is TGTGCCAGCAGTTACTCGCCGGGGAACACTGAAGCTTTCTTT. Translating it yields CASSYSPGNTEAFF.